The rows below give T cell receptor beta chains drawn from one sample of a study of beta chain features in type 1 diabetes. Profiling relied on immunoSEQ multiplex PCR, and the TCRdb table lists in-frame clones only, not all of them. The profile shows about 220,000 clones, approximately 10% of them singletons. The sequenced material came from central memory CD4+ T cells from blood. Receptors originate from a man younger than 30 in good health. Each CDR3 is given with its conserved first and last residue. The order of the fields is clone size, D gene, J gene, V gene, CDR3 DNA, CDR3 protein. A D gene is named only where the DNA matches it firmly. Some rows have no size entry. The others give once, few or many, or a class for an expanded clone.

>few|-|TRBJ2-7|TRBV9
TGTGCCAGCAGCCCCCGGGGAGGGACAGTCGAGATAGAGCAGTACTTC
CASSPRGGTVEIEQYF
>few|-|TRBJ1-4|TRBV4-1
TGCGCCAGCAGCCCCTACCCCGAAACTAATGAAAAACTGTTTTTT
CASSPYPETNEKLFF
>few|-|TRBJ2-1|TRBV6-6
TGTGCCAGCAGTTGGGGGACCGTCGGAGAGCAGTTCTTC
CASSWGTVGEQFF
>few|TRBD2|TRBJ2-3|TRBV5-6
TGTGCCAGCAGCTTCCCCGGACTAGACACGTTCACAGATACGCAGTATTTT
CASSFPGLDTFTDTQYF
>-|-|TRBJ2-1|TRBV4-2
TGTGCCAGCAGCCAAGATCAGACTGACTACAATGAGCAGTTCTTC
CASSQDQTDYNEQFF
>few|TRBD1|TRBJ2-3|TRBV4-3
TGCGCCAGCAGCCGCTGGGGACAGGGAAGGCCAGATACGCAGTATTTT
CASSRWGQGRPDTQYF
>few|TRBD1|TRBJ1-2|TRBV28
TGTGCCAGCCTCATCCAGGGGGTGGGTGATGCTAACTATGGCTACACCTTC
CASLIQGVGDANYGYTF
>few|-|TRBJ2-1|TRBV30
TGTGCCTGGAGTAGGTGGGCCTACAATGAGCAGTTCTTC
CAWSRWAYNEQFF
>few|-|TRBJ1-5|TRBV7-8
TGTGCCAGCAGCTTAGTTGAAGGCAGCAATCAGCCCCAGCATTTT
CASSLVEGSNQPQHF
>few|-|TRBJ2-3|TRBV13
TGTGCCAGCAGCTTATTTCGGCGGACGGGAGATACGCAGTATTTT
CASSLFRRTGDTQYF
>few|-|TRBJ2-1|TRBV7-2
TGTGCCAGCAGCTTAGGGGGTAGCGCCCTCAATGAGCAGTTCTTC
CASSLGGSALNEQFF
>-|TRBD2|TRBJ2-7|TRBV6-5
TGTGCCAGCCAAAGTAGCGGGAGTCTCGAGCAGTACTTC
CASQSSGSLEQYF
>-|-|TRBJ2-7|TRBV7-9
TGTGCCAGCAGCCCGAGCTACGAGCAGTACTTC
CASSPSYEQYF
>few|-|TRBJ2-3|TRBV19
TGTGCCAGTAGTATACTAGGGTCTGATACGCAGTATTTT
CASSILGSDTQYF
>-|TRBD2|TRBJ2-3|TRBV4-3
TGCGCCAGCAGCCGGCAACTGGCTAGCGGGAGATTGACAGATACGCAGTATTTT
CASSRQLASGRLTDTQYF
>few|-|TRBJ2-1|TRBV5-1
TGCGCCAGCAGGCTACGGGCATACAATGAGCAGTTCTTC
CASRLRAYNEQFF
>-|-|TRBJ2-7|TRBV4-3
TGCGCCAGCAGCCAAGAAACAGGGTACGAGCAGTACTTC
CASSQETGYEQYF
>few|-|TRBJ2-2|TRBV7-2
TGTGCCAGCAGCTTAGACAGGGCCACCGGGGAGCTGTTTTTT
CASSLDRATGELFF
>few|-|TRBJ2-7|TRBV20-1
TGCAGTGCTCCCCACGGCTACGAGCAGTACTTC
CSAPHGYEQYF
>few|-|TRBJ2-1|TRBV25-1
TGTGCCAGCAGAGCCGTCTACAATGAGCAGTTCTTC
CASRAVYNEQFF
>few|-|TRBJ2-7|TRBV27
TGTGCCAGCAGTTTCTCCGGTAGAGGCGAGCAGTACTTC
CASSFSGRGEQYF
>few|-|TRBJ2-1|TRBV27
TGTGCCAGCAGTCTAAAGGACGTATACAATGAGCAGTTCTTC
CASSLKDVYNEQFF
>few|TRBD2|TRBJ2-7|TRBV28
TGTGCCAGCAGTCTTGGACTAGTTTCGGCCGAGCAGTACTTC
CASSLGLVSAEQYF
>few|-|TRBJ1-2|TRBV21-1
TGTGCCAGCAGCAAAGCCTCAGGGGGCCCCTTTTATGGCTACACCTTC
CASSKASGGPFYGYTF